A single sample is the source of the 26 T cell receptor beta chains below, sequenced in a study of cytomegalovirus exposure and HLA in healthy donors. Sequencing used immunoSEQ multiplex PCR; TCRdb keeps in-frame clones, though not all of them. Of around 160,000 clones in the sample, roughly nine tenths were seen once. Sequences were obtained from PBMCs. The receptors come from a woman under 30 in good health and CMV-seropositive.

V and J are TRBV7-9 and TRBJ2-7, with TRBD2 as a possible D gene (6 bases). The CDR3 loop spans 14 amino acids. Germline V gene data show CDR1 as SEHNR and CDR2 as FQNEAQ (reference sequence). V lost 4 bases, J lost 3 bases, and 13 bases lay in between. The CDR3 loop reads CASSSGGAGYEQYF. As DNA, the CDR3 is TGTGCCAGCAGCTCCGGGGGAGCTGGCTACGAGCAGTACTTC.

The rearrangement joins TRBV1 to TRBJ1-1. TRBV1 is deemed a pseudogene. This CDR3 comprises 13 residues. The CDR3 region is CTSSQKPNTEAFF. CDR3 nucleotide sequence: TGCACCAGCAGCCAAAAGCCGAACACTGAAGCTTTCTTT.

With respect to this clone: This specimen includes other DNA sequences encoding the same CDR3. The chain couples TRBV6-5 to TRBJ1-2, with D tentatively TRBD1 (5 bases). Germline CDR1 is MNHEY and CDR2 is SVGAGI. The CDR3 length is 13 residues. V was shortened by 2 bases and J by 3 bases, with 7 bases between the two germline ends. The CDR3 DNA is TGTGCCAGCAGTTACGGGGGGGACTATGGCTACACCTTC. It encodes CASSYGGDYGYTF.

This chain joins TRBV5-4 and TRBJ2-7, with 7 bases matching TRBD2. This CDR3 contains 17 residues. Germline V gene data show CDR1 as SGHNT and CDR2 as YYREEE (reference sequence). Trimming took 5 bases from V and 0 from J; bases not matched to a gene: 14. This chain's CDR3 is CASRPSGSGPSSYEQYF. The CDR3 DNA reads TGTGCCAGCAGGCCCTCGGGTAGCGGGCCGAGCTCCTACGAGCAGTACTTC.

As DNA, the CDR3 is TGCGCCAGCAGCTTAGGGGTAGGGTGGTACAATGAGCAGTTCTTC. Translating it yields CASSLGVGWYNEQFF. The rearrangement joins TRBV5-1 to TRBJ2-1, with a possible D match to TRBD1 (5 bases). The CDR3 runs to 15 residues. Trimming removed 2 bases from V and 4 bases from J, with 13 bases in between. Germline V CDR1 and CDR2: SGHRS, YFSETQ. Drawing the rest from reference TRBV5-1 and TRBJ2-1, the complete variable domain is KAGVTQTPRYLIKTRGQQVTLSCSPISGHRSVSWYQQTPGQGLQFLFEYFSETQRNKGNFPGRFSGRQFSNSRSEMNVSTLELGDSALYLCASSLGVGWYNEQFFGPGTRLTVL.

The chain joins TRBV27 to TRBJ2-1; 9 nucleotides line up with TRBD2. The V segment lost 6 bases and the J segment 4 bases; nucleotides outside the gene matches: 7. Per the germline V gene, CDR1 is MNHEY and CDR2 is SMNVEV (reference sequence). The CDR3 is 15 residues long. The CDR3: CASSRGLARYNEQFF. The CDR3 nucleotides are TGTGCCAGCAGCCGCGGACTAGCGAGGTACAATGAGCAGTTCTTC.

This clone was detected only once. This CDR3 is CASMGRGGPSNEQFF. The DNA for the CDR3 is TGTGCCAGTATGGGTAGGGGGGGGCCTAGCAATGAGCAGTTCTTC. This chain joins TRBV19 and TRBJ2-1, with a weak D call TRBD2 (7 bases). Trimming took 7 bases from V and 6 from J, leaving 19 bases between them. Germline V lookup: CDR1 LNHDA, CDR2 SQIVND (reference sequence). This CDR3 contains 15 residues.

The chain combines TRBV7-3 with TRBJ2-1; TRBD2 matches 10 bases. The CDR3 contains 13 residues. V shed 4 bases and J 6 bases; nucleotides not matched to a gene: 0. From germline, CDR1 is SGHTA and CDR2 FQGTGA. The CDR3 is CASSWTSGNEQFF. CDR3 nucleotides: TGTGCCAGCAGCTGGACTAGCGGCAATGAGCAGTTCTTC.

J is TRBJ2-7 and V is TRBV7-2; TRBD1 matches 7 bases. Germline V gene sequence: CDR1 SGHTA, CDR2 FQGNSA. The CDR3 is 13 residues long. The V segment lost 5 bases and the J segment 6 bases; nucleotides outside the gene matches: 7. In DNA, the CDR3 is TGTGCCAGCAGCACACAACAGGGGATCGAGCAGTACTTC. Its protein product is CASSTQQGIEQYF. The full variable domain, in which reference TRBV7-2 and TRBJ2-7 provide the parts outside the CDR3, is GAGVSQSPSNKVTEKGKDVELRCDPISGHTALYWYRQSLGQGLEFLIYFQGNSAPDKSGLPSDRFSAERTGGSVSTLTIQRTQQEDSAVYLCASSTQQGIEQYFGPGTRLTVT.

The chain uses TRBV4-3 and TRBJ2-1; TRBD2 aligns across 8 bases. Germline CDR1 reads LGHNA; CDR2 reads YSLEER. V dropped 4 bases and J dropped 3; count of bases not matched to a gene: 2. The CDR3 runs 14 residues. The CDR3 sequence: CASSRRGVYNEQFF. The CDR3 DNA is TGCGCCAGCAGCCGGCGGGGGGTCTACAATGAGCAGTTCTTC.

The rearrangement links TRBV7-2 to TRBJ2-4; no firm D call. V lost 5 bases and J 7 bases, leaving 9 bases between the germline ends. The CDR3 contains 12 residues. CDR1 SGHTA and CDR2 FQGNSA come from the germline V gene. CDR3 nucleotides: TGTGCCAGCAGCCCCCTCGGGAACATTCAGTACTTC. Its translation: CASSPLGNIQYF.

This clone has just one count. V usage is TRBV7-2 and J usage is TRBJ2-7; 10 nucleotides align to TRBD2. J was trimmed by 0 bases and V by 3 bases; bases with no gene match: 8. Germline loops: CDR1 SGHTA, CDR2 FQGNSA. This CDR3 contains 17 residues. CDR3 protein: CASSLGYGTSVSYEQYF. In DNA form, the CDR3 reads TGTGCCAGCAGCTTGGGGTATGGGACTAGCGTCTCCTACGAGCAGTACTTC.

V gene TRBV30 combines with J gene TRBJ2-2; 12 positions match TRBD2. J was trimmed by 0 bases and V by 2 bases; bases with no gene match: 13. This CDR3 region has 20 residues. Germline loops: CDR1 GTSNPN, CDR2 SVGIG (reference sequence). CDR3 loop: CAWSPTIPLAGGSNTGELFF. Here the CDR3 DNA reads TGTGCCTGGAGTCCAACTATCCCCCTAGCGGGAGGGTCGAACACCGGGGAGCTGTTTTTT.

The V and J genes are TRBV21-1 and TRBJ1-2; no check of the table's D call, TRBD1, against the DNA was made. TRBV21-1 is an annotated pseudogene. The CDR3 is 15 amino acids. The CDR3 sequence: CASSNRDSISYGYTF. The CDR3 region has the DNA TGTGCCAGCAGCAACCGGGACAGTATCAGCTATGGCTACACCTTC.

V and J are TRBV7-3 and TRBJ2-3; D is possibly TRBD2 (6 bases). Per the germline V gene, CDR1 is SGHTA and CDR2 is FQGTGA. The V end lost 0 bases, the J end lost 5 bases, and 6 bases lay between the germline ends. The CDR3 length is 13 residues. This CDR3 is CASSLTGRDTQYF. In nucleotides, the CDR3 is TGTGCCAGCAGCTTAACCGGGAGAGATACGCAGTATTTT. Full variable domain (outside the CDR3, taken from reference TRBV7-3 and TRBJ2-3): GAGVSQTPSNKVTEKGKYVELRCDPISGHTALYWYRQSLGQGPEFLIYFQGTGAADDSGLPNDRFFAVRPEGSVSTLKIQRTERGDSAVYLCASSLTGRDTQYFGPGTRLTVL.

The chain joins TRBV4-2 to TRBJ2-7; 8 bases align to TRBD2. CDR3 length equals 14 residues. CDR1 is LGHNA and CDR2 is YNFKEQ in the germline V gene. J lost 6 bases, V lost 0 bases, and 4 bases had no gene match. The DNA for the CDR3 is TGTGCCAGCAGCCAAGAGTCGGGGGGGCTCGAGCAGTACTTC. Protein: CASSQESGGLEQYF.

The rearrangement uses TRBV11-3 and TRBJ2-1; 12 positions match TRBD2. V was clipped by 5 bases and J by 12 bases; unmatched bases: 5. Germline-derived CDR1 and CDR2 are SGHNT and YENEEA. The CDR3 runs to 13 residues. The CDR3 spells CASSLGLAGPQFF. In nucleotides, the CDR3 is TGTGCCAGCAGCCTAGGACTAGCGGGACCGCAGTTCTTC.

V gene TRBV28 combines with J gene TRBJ2-7; D is possibly TRBD1 (8 bases). CDR3 length: 17 amino acids. V lost 2 bases and J 5 bases, leaving 22 bases between the germline ends. Germline lookup yields CDR1 MDHEN and CDR2 SYDVKM. CDR3 nucleotide sequence: TGTGCCAGCAGTTTAAGGAGCGGGGCAGGGGGCTTCGACGAGCAGTACTTC. Protein sequence: CASSLRSGAGGFDEQYF.

This chain joins TRBV30 and TRBJ2-1; 9 bases map to TRBD2. Germline values: CDR1 GTSNPN, CDR2 SVGIG (reference sequence). This CDR3 has 15 amino acids. V lost 0 bases, J lost 8 bases, and 8 bases stayed unmatched. The CDR3 region has the DNA TGTGCCTGGAGTGTACCTCGCGGGGGGGCTGATGAGCAGTTCTTC. Its translation: CAWSVPRGGADEQFF.

This clone was seen just once. The chain couples TRBV9 to TRBJ2-7, with 8 bases fitting TRBD2. The CDR3 is 15 residues long. V lost 0 bases, J lost 0 bases, and 2 bases stayed unmatched. Germline V gene lookup returns CDR1 SGDLS and CDR2 YYNGEE. The CDR3 protein is CASSVGAGDSYEQYF. The CDR3 nucleotides are TGTGCCAGCAGCGTAGGAGCGGGGGACTCCTACGAGCAGTACTTC.

The chain joins TRBV28 to TRBJ2-1, with 9 bases identical to TRBD2. J gave up 0 bases and V 5 bases, and 5 bases lay outside the gene matches. The CDR3 is 16 residues long. CDR1 is MDHEN, CDR2 SYDVKM, per germline. The CDR3 loop reads CASSPHSGSSYNEQFF. CDR3 nucleotides: TGTGCCAGCAGTCCCCATAGCGGGAGCTCCTACAATGAGCAGTTCTTC.

This chain uses TRBV2 with TRBJ1-2; D gene uncertain. V was cut by 4 bases and J by 3 bases, with 9 bases left in between. Germline CDR1 reads SNHLY; CDR2 reads FYNNEI. The CDR3 runs to 13 residues. The CDR3 region is CASSGLADYGYTF. The CDR3 region has the DNA TGTGCCAGCAGTGGGCTTGCGGACTATGGCTACACCTTC.

This rearrangement joins TRBV18 to TRBJ1-6, with D perhaps matching TRBD1 (5 bases). Per germline, CDR1 KGHSH and CDR2 LQKENI. V was pared by 3 bases and J by 5 bases, with 5 bases between. CDR3 size: 13 residues. The chain's CDR3 is CASSPRDNSPLHF. For the CDR3, the DNA is TGTGCCAGCTCACCCAGGGATAATTCACCCCTCCACTTT.

V is TRBV6-5 and J is TRBJ2-3; the D is unclear. This CDR3 is 15 amino acids long. The V gene's germline CDR1 is MNHEY and CDR2 SVGAGI. V was shortened by 4 bases and J by 1 base, with 12 bases between the two germline ends. CDR3: CASSLLGGGTDTQYF. The CDR3 DNA reads TGTGCCAGCAGTTTATTAGGCGGCGGCACAGATACGCAGTATTTT.

The chain couples TRBV7-9 to TRBJ1-2; TRBD1 might be the D (5 bases). Germline assignment: CDR1 SEHNR and CDR2 FQNEAQ (reference sequence). V lost 5 bases to trimming and J lost 10 bases, with 29 bases between them. The CDR3 is made up of 17 amino acids. The CDR3 DNA sequence: TGTGCCAGCAGCCGCGGCAGGGCAGGGACTGCGTTGGGGGACTACACCTTC. Its protein product is CASSRGRAGTALGDYTF.

The chain combines TRBV6-6 with TRBJ2-5, with D unresolved. Germline V CDR1 and CDR2: MNHNY, SVGAGI (reference sequence). This CDR3 has 14 amino acids. V was cut by 0 bases and J by 4 bases, with 9 bases left in between. CDR3 amino acids: CASSYSRLGETQYF. In DNA form, the CDR3 reads TGTGCCAGCAGTTACTCTCGACTGGGAGAGACCCAGTACTTC.